This entry lists 15 T cell receptor beta chains sequenced from one sample in a study of human T cells and chemical hapten exposure. MiXCR was run by TCRdb on the RACE reads, yielding one entry per CDR3 protein. Among under 60,000 distinct CDR3 sequences listed, approximately 9.9% were seen once. The sample's time point: patch test 1, 2 weeks after DPC sensitization. The treatment denotes: therapeutic diphenylcyclopropenone sensitization with weekly scalp DPC. Whole blood that had not been fractionated was the source of extracted total RNA. The sample consisted of whole blood, taken in connection with sensitization to the hapten diphenylcyclopropenone (DPC). The source of these receptors is a woman in her forties with alopecia areata. Some clones in this sample may be carry-over from other donors' samples.

This clonotype showed up many times. The V call is TRBV4-2, the J call TRBJ1-4; D perhaps matches TRBD1 (6 bases). Germline CDR1 and CDR2: LGHNA and YNFKEQ. The germline V and J ends were trimmed by 4 bases and 4 bases, with 13 bases remaining between them. This CDR3 is built from 15 residues. CDR3 in DNA: TGTGCCAGCAGCCGGTCGGGACAACGTAATGAAAAACTGTTTTTT. This sequence encodes CASSRSGQRNEKLFF.

This clonotype was seen a few times. The V and J genes are TRBV28 and TRBJ1-4, with D possibly TRBD1 on 6 matching bases. The CDR3 is 16 amino acids. Germline V gene sequence: CDR1 MDHEN, CDR2 SYDVKM. V lost 1 base to trimming and J lost 0 bases, with 9 bases between them. The CDR3 nucleotides are TGTGCCAGCAGTTTATTAGGGGGTACAACTAATGAAAAACTGTTTTTT. Amino acids: CASSLLGGTTNEKLFF. Full variable domain (missing parts from reference TRBV28 and TRBJ1-4): DVKVTQSSRYLVKRTGEKVFLECVQDMDHENMFWYRQDPGLGLRLIYFSYDVKMKEKGDIPEGYSVSREKKERFSLILESASTNQTSMYLCASSLLGGTTNEKLFFGSGTQLSVL.

The chain employs TRBV28 and TRBJ2-7, with 9 bases aligning to TRBD2. After removal of 5 bases from V and 0 bases from J, the junction contained 2 bases not matched to a gene. The CDR3 spans 14 residues. In germline, CDR1 is MDHEN, CDR2 SYDVKM. The CDR3 reads CASSSGGSSYEQYV. The CDR3 nucleotides read TGTGCCAGCAGTAGCGGGGGGAGCTCCTACGAGCAGTACGTC.

Only a few counts were recorded for this clonotype. The chain carries TRBV5-1 and TRBJ2-7, with D unresolved. The V gene's germline CDR1 is SGHRS and CDR2 YFSETQ. The V gene lost 1 base and the J gene lost 5 bases, with 4 bases spanning the gap. The length of the CDR3 is 11 residues. The CDR3 DNA reads TGCGCCAGCAGCTTGAGGGACGAGCAGTACTTC. Encoded protein: CASSLRDEQYF. Complete variable domain (other parts from reference TRBV5-1 and TRBJ2-7): KAGVTQTPRYLIKTRGQQVTLSCSPISGHRSVSWYQQTPGQGLQFLFEYFSETQRNKGNFPGRFSGRQFSNSRSEMNVSTLELGDSALYLCASSLRDEQYFGPGTRLTVT.

Many counts were recorded for this clonotype. This chain joins TRBV6-2 or TRBV6-3 and TRBJ2-6; D remains unclear. Deletions cut 1 base from V and 0 bases from J, with 10 bases between. Germline CDR1 reads MNHEY; CDR2 reads SVGEGT. The CDR3 has 17 residues. CDR3 bases: TGTGCCAGCAGTTACTTCGGCTGGATCTCTGGGGCCAACGTCCTGACTTTC. Encoded protein: CASSYFGWISGANVLTF.

This clonotype came up many times. This rearrangement joins TRBV6-5 to TRBJ2-7; TRBD2 matches at 8 bases. Germline V lookup: CDR1 MNHEY, CDR2 SVGAGI. This CDR3 spans 19 amino acids. V gave up 0 bases and J gave up 2 bases; unmatched junction bases: 15. The CDR3 DNA reads TGTGCCAGCAGTTACTCGTCCCCAGCGGGAGAATCGGGCCCCTACGAGCAGTACTTC. Translated, it gives CASSYSSPAGESGPYEQYF.

This clonotype has a handful of counts. V usage is TRBV19 and J usage is TRBJ2-2; D is unclear. This CDR3 has 15 amino acids. Trimming left V 4 bases short and J 0 bases short, with 9 bases between. CDR1 is LNHDA and CDR2 is SQIVND in the germline V gene (reference sequence). DNA for the CDR3: TGTGCCAGTAGTACTCTGGCAGCGAACACCGGGGAGCTGTTTTTT. Residues: CASSTLAANTGELFF.

J is TRBJ2-1 and V is TRBV5-1; 8 positions agree with TRBD2. Trimming at V came to 6 bases and at J to 2 bases, leaving 4 bases not matched to a gene. Germline V gene sequence: CDR1 SGHRS, CDR2 YFSETQ. CDR3 size: 14 residues. CDR3: CASNREGPYNEQFF. The DNA for the CDR3 is TGCGCCAGCAACCGGGAGGGCCCCTACAATGAGCAGTTCTTC.

In its sample, this clonotype was seen many times. The chain uses TRBV6-1 and TRBJ2-3; 8 nucleotides align to TRBD1. V lost 3 bases to trimming and J lost 5 bases; unmatched junction nucleotides: 10. Germline CDR1 MNHNS, CDR2 SASEGT. The CDR3 has 16 amino acids. The CDR3: CASSDSIGRGLDTQYF. The CDR3 nucleotides read TGTGCCAGCAGTGACTCCATCGGCAGGGGGCTAGATACGCAGTATTTT.

This clonotype has at least ten counts. This rearrangement joins TRBV7-3 to TRBJ2-1; 9 bases match TRBD2. The germline V gene encodes CDR1 SGHTA and CDR2 FQGTGA. The V and J ends lost 0 bases and 9 bases, in that order; junction bases with no gene match: 9. The CDR3 is 16 residues long. For the CDR3, the DNA is TGTGCCAGCAGCTTAACCCCCGGGACTAGCTCTGGTGAGCAGTTCTTC. Its translation is CASSLTPGTSSGEQFF. Using reference TRBV7-3 and TRBJ2-1 for the parts outside the CDR3, the full variable domain is GAGVSQTPSNKVTEKGKYVELRCDPISGHTALYWYRQSLGQGPEFLIYFQGTGAADDSGLPNDRFFAVRPEGSVSTLKIQRTERGDSAVYLCASSLTPGTSSGEQFFGPGTRLTVL.

The chain carries TRBV5-5 and TRBJ1-5, with D hard to call. The CDR3 runs to 15 residues. Germline values: CDR1 SGHKS, CDR2 YYEKEE (reference sequence). With 6 bases removed from V and 1 base from J, the gap between germline ends came to 14 bases. The CDR3 loop reads CASIQWTGSNQPQHF. The CDR3 DNA reads as TGTGCCAGCATCCAGTGGACGGGAAGCAATCAGCCCCAGCATTTT.

The rearrangement joins TRBV7-3 to TRBJ1-2; no clear D. V was cut by 2 bases and J by 3 bases, with 4 bases left in between. Germline CDR1 is SGHTA and CDR2 is FQGTGA. This CDR3 contains 12 residues. The CDR3 DNA reads as TGTGCCAGCAGCTTACCGGACTATGGCTACACCTTC. Protein: CASSLPDYGYTF.

This clonotype was found a few times. V gene TRBV12-3 or TRBV12-4 combines with J gene TRBJ1-5; D remains unclear. V dropped 6 bases and J dropped 10 bases, with 13 bases sitting between them. This CDR3 has 12 residues. The CDR3 is CASRRWVGPQHF. CDR3 coding DNA: TGTGCCAGCAGAAGGTGGGTCGGCCCCCAGCATTTT.

This chain uses TRBV7-3 with TRBJ2-2; no firm D call. Trimming stripped 4 bases from V and 2 bases from J, with 11 bases between. From germline, CDR1 is SGHTA and CDR2 FQGTGA. The CDR3 is 15 amino acids. In DNA form, the CDR3 reads TGTGCCAGCAGCTCTCGACAATCTAACACCGGGGAGCTGTTTTTT. Protein sequence: CASSSRQSNTGELFF.

The sample holds a few counts of this clonotype. V and J are TRBV12-3 or TRBV12-4 and TRBJ2-5; the D gene is possibly TRBD2 (5 bases). This CDR3 has 14 residues. Trimming removed 3 bases from V and 2 bases from J, with 10 bases in between. The CDR3 is CASSLRRTQETQYF. The DNA of the CDR3 is TGTGCCAGCAGTTTGCGGCGGACTCAAGAGACCCAGTACTTC.